A single sample gave rise to the 18 T cell receptor beta chains below, sequenced in a study of T-cell memory formation after mild COVID-19 (dated by TCRdb to about 2021). Library prep was done by 5' RACE. The instrument given in TCRdb is Illumina NovaSeq 6000. Using fastp at Q25 and MiXCR, TCRdb reprocessed the public reads and kept productive beta chains. Identical CDR3 proteins give one entry, which carries the most common genes and DNA. This sample is represented by about 88,000 distinct CDR3 sequences; approximately 25% of them were singletons. The ten largest make up under 45% of the sample. Source material: PBMCs or a T cell subset sorted from them (not recorded which). The receptor source for this set is a man in his late teens or twenties who had mild COVID-19 (a few samples of this study predate the infection). The sample titles of this study are shuffled in the database, so cell type and time point are left out; the donor was told from shared clones.

This clonotype was seen a handful of times. V is TRBV4-3 and J is TRBJ2-3; D gene unclear. Germline lookup yields CDR1 LGHNA and CDR2 YSLEER. CDR3 length: 14 residues. The V end was cut by 3 bases, the J end by 5 bases, with 12 bases between. Here the CDR3 DNA reads TGCGCCAGCAGCCAGGGCCTACTTAGAGATACGCAGTATTTT. Translated: CASSQGLLRDTQYF.

This clonotype showed up just a few times. DNA of the CDR3: TGCGCCAGCAGCCAAAGGGTGGACACCGGGGAGCTGTTTTTT. It is translated as CASSQRVDTGELFF. V gene TRBV4-3 combines with J gene TRBJ2-2; D unresolved. Germline V gene sequence: CDR1 LGHNA, CDR2 YSLEER. The CDR3 contains 14 residues. Trimming stripped 2 bases from V and 3 bases from J, with 7 bases between.

This clonotype was recorded a few times. The chain is built from TRBV12-3 or TRBV12-4 and TRBJ2-1; TRBD1 or TRBD2 may be the D gene (6 bases each). The CDR3 runs to 16 residues. Trimming removed 2 bases at V and 4 bases at J, with 15 bases between. CDR3 sequence: CASSLRGGGTYNEQFF. Here the CDR3 DNA reads TGTGCCAGCAGTTTAAGAGGAGGGGGGACGTACAATGAGCAGTTCTTC.

J is TRBJ1-5 and V is TRBV13, with TRBD1 as a possible D gene (6 bases). Trimming took 3 bases from V and 4 from J, leaving 10 bases between them. This CDR3 is built from 14 residues. From germline, CDR1 is PRHDT and CDR2 FYEKMQ (reference sequence). In nucleotides, the CDR3 is TGTGCCAGCAGCTTCTCAGGGGTAAATCAGCCCCAGCATTTT. It specifies CASSFSGVNQPQHF.

The V gene is TRBV12-3 or TRBV12-4, the J gene TRBJ2-7, with a tentative D call TRBD2 (6 bases). The length of the CDR3 is 12 residues. The V and J ends lost 5 bases and 7 bases respectively, with 12 bases between them. The CDR3 bases are TGTGCCAGCAGTACGGGGGTGGATGAGCAGTACGTC. Amino acids: CASSTGVDEQYV.

This chain joins TRBV6-2 or TRBV6-3 and TRBJ2-2; unclear D gene. Germline V gives CDR1 MNHEY, CDR2 SVGEGT. The CDR3 covers 14 residues. V gave up 2 bases and J gave up 3 bases, with 7 bases separating them. The CDR3 spells CASSYGIDTGELFF. The CDR3 coding sequence is TGTGCCAGCAGTTACGGGATAGACACCGGGGAGCTGTTTTTT.

This clonotype was seen only a few times. J is TRBJ2-7 and V is TRBV5-6; 7 bases align to TRBD2. The CDR3 contains 13 residues. V dropped 5 bases and J dropped 2; count of bases not matched to a gene: 4. Germline V CDR1 and CDR2: SGHDT, YYEEEE. CDR3 protein: CASSAGTTYEQYV. The CDR3 bases are TGTGCCAGCAGTGCTGGGACTACCTACGAGCAGTACGTC.

This clonotype has only a few counts. The V gene is TRBV27, the J gene TRBJ2-7; possibly TRBD2 for D (5 bases). CDR1 and CDR2 from the germline V gene are MNHEY and SMNVEV (reference sequence). This CDR3 has 13 residues. V was pared by 3 bases and J by 1 base, with 7 bases between. The CDR3 DNA is TGTGCCAGCAGTTTGGCGGGTTCCTACGAGCAGTACTTC. Protein: CASSLAGSYEQYF.

V gene TRBV7-9 combines with J gene TRBJ1-4, with D unclear. CDR1 and CDR2 from the germline V gene are SEHNR and FQNEAQ (reference sequence). V lost 5 bases, J lost 2 bases, and 6 bases lay in between. The CDR3 length is 13 residues. The CDR3 here is CASSVPTNEKLFF. CDR3 DNA sequence: TGTGCCAGCAGCGTTCCGACTAATGAAAAACTGTTTTTT. Drawing the rest from reference TRBV7-9 and TRBJ1-4, the complete variable domain is DTGVSQNPRHKITKRGQNVTFRCDPISEHNRLYWYRQTLGQGPEFLTYFQNEAQLEKSRLLSDRFSAERPKGSFSTLEIQRTEQGDSAMYLCASSVPTNEKLFFGSGTQLSVL.

This clonotype was found a few times. The V call is TRBV7-3, the J call TRBJ2-3; 8 nucleotides line up with TRBD1. The CDR3 spans 14 residues. CDR1 and CDR2 from the germline V gene are SGHTA and FQGTGA. Trimming cost V 8 bases and J 1 base; bases outside gene matches: 5. CDR3 nucleotides: TGTGCCAGCGGGCCGGGACAGGGCACAGATACGCAGTATTTT. Amino acids: CASGPGQGTDTQYF.

This chain links TRBV2 with TRBJ2-3, with a weak D call TRBD2 (7 bases). Trimming removed 8 bases from V and 0 bases from J, with 12 bases in between. CDR1 and CDR2 from the germline V gene are SNHLY and FYNNEI. The CDR3 runs 14 residues. This CDR3 reads CASRGAASTDTQYF. DNA for the CDR3: TGTGCCAGCCGGGGGGCGGCTAGCACAGATACGCAGTATTTT.

This clonotype was detected a few times. The rearrangement joins TRBV6-2 or TRBV6-3 to TRBJ2-1; tentatively, D is TRBD2 (7 bases). CDR1 and CDR2 from the germline V gene are MNHEY and SVGEGT. V was cut by 2 bases and J by 7 bases, with 15 bases left in between. The CDR3 spans 15 residues. The CDR3 sequence: CASSYGGGAWNEQFF. CDR3 coding DNA: TGTGCCAGCAGTTACGGTGGGGGGGCCTGGAATGAGCAGTTCTTC.

V and J are TRBV27 and TRBJ2-7; 7 bases are shared with TRBD2. Germline V gene lookup returns CDR1 MNHEY and CDR2 SMNVEV (reference sequence). V lost 2 bases and J lost 3; bases outside the gene matches: 4. The CDR3 is 14 amino acids. CDR3 sequence (DNA): TGTGCCAGCAGTTTAAACGGGGACTACTACGAGCAGTACTTC. This gives the protein CASSLNGDYYEQYF.

The V gene is TRBV6-1, the J gene TRBJ2-2; D is perhaps TRBD1 (6 bases). CDR1 and CDR2 from the germline V gene are MNHNS and SASEGT. Trimming stripped 8 bases from V and 3 bases from J, with 16 bases between. CDR3 length: 15 residues. CDR3 DNA: TGTGCCAGCGGGGGCAGGGGTGAGGACACCGGGGAGCTGTTTTTT. Its translation is CASGGRGEDTGELFF.

This clonotype was recorded a few times. The chain links TRBV9 to TRBJ2-1; the D gene is possibly TRBD2 (5 bases). V gave up 2 bases and J gave up 12 bases, with 15 bases separating them. Germline V lookup: CDR1 SGDLS, CDR2 YYNGEE. CDR3 size: 13 residues. DNA of the CDR3: TGTGCCAGCAGCGTTACCAGCGGCGTACGGCAGTTCTTC. Translating it yields CASSVTSGVRQFF.

This clonotype was detected only a few times. V and J are TRBV10-3 and TRBJ1-1, with TRBD1 matching over 8 bases. The CDR3 sequence is 11 residues long. V shed 6 bases, J shed 7 bases, and the junction held 1 base outside the gene matches. From germline, CDR1 is ENHRY and CDR2 SYGVKD. This CDR3 reads CAIRTGGEAFF. The DNA of the CDR3 is TGTGCCATCAGAACAGGGGGTGAAGCTTTCTTT.

A few counts support this clonotype. The V and J genes are TRBV12-3 or TRBV12-4 and TRBJ2-7, with 10 bases lining up with TRBD1. The V and J ends lost 1 base and 3 bases, in that order; junction bases with no gene match: 0. This CDR3 contains 14 residues. For the CDR3, the DNA is TGTGCCAGCAGTTTAGGGACAGGGGGCTACGAGCAGTACGTC. Translation gives CASSLGTGGYEQYV.

This clonotype was counted between two and nine times. J is TRBJ2-1 and V is TRBV7-3; 10 bases match TRBD2. Germline-derived CDR1 and CDR2 are SGHTA and FQGTGA. V was clipped by 1 base and J by 3 bases; unmatched bases: 6. The CDR3 length is 17 residues. The chain's CDR3 is CASSLMGSGGRYNEQFF. The CDR3 bases are TGTGCCAGCAGCTTAATGGGTAGCGGGGGGCGCTACAATGAGCAGTTCTTC.